The 15 T cell receptor beta chains in this list originate from one sample, sequenced in a study of blood T cell repertoires in COVID-19. Generated by immunoSEQ multiplex PCR, the TCRdb table keeps only in-frame clones and is missing some. The sample consists of about 60,000 clones, about 87% of them appearing once. Sequenced sample: peripheral blood. These TCRs come from a man aged 55 to 69 with acute or convalescent COVID-19.

The V gene is TRBV28, the J gene TRBJ1-3, with D unclear. Germline assignment: CDR1 MDHEN and CDR2 SYDVKM. CDR3 size: 15 residues. The V gene lost 1 base and the J gene lost 0 bases, with 7 bases spanning the gap. DNA of the CDR3: TGTGCCAGCAGTTTATTACAGAGCTCTGGAAACACCATATATTTT. Protein product: CASSLLQSSGNTIYF.

The genes are TRBV24-1 and TRBJ1-6, with 8 bases lining up with TRBD1. The V gene end was trimmed by 9 bases and the J gene end by 3 bases; junction bases not matched to a gene: 3. Germline V CDR1 and CDR2: KGHDR, SFDVKD. The CDR3 extends over 14 amino acids. The CDR3 loop reads CATQQGDYNSPLHF. CDR3 DNA: TGTGCCACCCAACAGGGGGACTATAATTCACCCCTCCACTTT.

Here the CDR3 reads CASRGQGAYGYTF. The CDR3 coding sequence is TGTGCCAGTAGGGGACAGGGGGCCTATGGCTACACCTTC. The V call is TRBV19, the J call TRBJ1-2; 12 nucleotides agree with TRBD1. CDR1 is LNHDA and CDR2 is SQIVND in the germline V gene (reference sequence). There are 13 residues in the CDR3. V dropped 6 bases and J dropped 4; count of bases not matched to a gene: 0.

The rearrangement links TRBV4-2 to TRBJ1-1; 8 bases match TRBD1. This CDR3 is built from 15 residues. The V gene end was trimmed by 0 bases and the J gene end by 5 bases; junction bases not matched to a gene: 5. Germline V gene data show CDR1 as LGHNA and CDR2 as YNFKEQ. The DNA of the CDR3 is TGTGCCAGCAGCCAAGAAACAGGGGGAGTAACTGAAGCTTTCTTT. The encoded protein is CASSQETGGVTEAFF.

The rearrangement uses TRBV2 and TRBJ1-1; 7 bases match TRBD1. With V trimmed by 2 bases and J by 11 bases, 8 bases remained unmatched. This CDR3 is built from 13 residues. Looked up from germline, CDR1 is SNHLY and CDR2 is FYNNEI. The CDR3 nucleotides read TGTGCCAGCAGTGAAAGTCGAGGGGGCCAGGCTTTCTTT. Translating gives CASSESRGGQAFF.

This clone turned up a few times. V is TRBV28 and J is TRBJ2-1; 10 bases line up with TRBD2. V was clipped by 2 bases and J by 7 bases; unmatched bases: 11. The CDR3 extends over 17 amino acids. The germline gives CDR1 MDHEN, CDR2 SYDVKM. CDR3 sequence (DNA): TGTGCCAGCAGTTTAGTAGCGGGAGGCTTCCTAGGTAATGAGCAGTTCTTC. Its protein is CASSLVAGGFLGNEQFF.

The chain is built from TRBV12-5 and TRBJ2-1, with D perhaps TRBD2 (6 bases). Trimming pared 3 bases from V and 1 base from J, leaving 16 bases between. CDR1 is LGHNT, CDR2 FRNRAP, per germline. There are 17 residues in the CDR3. The CDR3 nucleotides read TGTGCTAGTGGTTTACCCGGCGGGGATCTTTCCTACAATGAGCAGTTCTTC. The encoded protein is CASGLPGGDLSYNEQFF.

The chain recombines TRBV18 with TRBJ2-5; perhaps TRBD2 as D (5 bases). This CDR3 spans 15 amino acids. V lost 2 bases and J 0 bases, leaving 10 bases between the germline ends. Germline V lookup: CDR1 KGHSH, CDR2 LQKENI. The CDR3 coding sequence is TGTGCCAGCTCACCAAGGACTGTATACCAAGAGACCCAGTACTTC. Protein sequence: CASSPRTVYQETQYF.

V and J are TRBV27 and TRBJ2-5, with a weak D call TRBD1 (5 bases). This CDR3 spans 13 amino acids. Germline V gene data show CDR1 as MNHEY and CDR2 as SMNVEV (reference sequence). V was pared by 4 bases and J by 3 bases, with 9 bases between. CDR3 amino acids: CASSWNRKETQYF. Written as DNA, the CDR3 is TGTGCCAGCAGTTGGAACAGGAAAGAGACCCAGTACTTC.

The genes are TRBV7-6 and TRBJ1-1, with a weak D call TRBD1 (6 bases). V was shortened by 5 bases and J by 5 bases, with 18 bases between the two germline ends. CDR3 size: 15 residues. The V gene's germline CDR1 is SGHVS and CDR2 FNYEAQ. CDR3 bases: TGTGCCAGCAGCCCCTATACAGGGTCGAAAACTGAAGCTTTCTTT. Translation gives CASSPYTGSKTEAFF.

The chain links TRBV4-2 to TRBJ2-1; 7 nucleotides match TRBD2. Trimming at V came to 1 base and at J to 7 bases, leaving 10 bases not matched to a gene. The CDR3 runs to 16 residues. Germline V CDR1 and CDR2: LGHNA, YNFKEQ. The CDR3 DNA follows: TGTGCCAGCAGCCAAGTGGGGGGGGAGGGATTGAATGAGCAGTTCTTC. The encoded protein is CASSQVGGEGLNEQFF.

CDR3 nucleotides: TGTGCCTCCGACGGGGGGGGAAATCAGCCCCAGCATTTT. Residues: CASDGGGNQPQHF. The chain combines TRBV6-5 with TRBJ1-5; TRBD1 might be the D (5 bases). V lost 11 bases, J lost 4 bases, and 15 bases lay in between. The CDR3 has 13 residues. Per the germline V gene, CDR1 is MNHEY and CDR2 is SVGAGI.

The sample holds a few counts of this clone. Distinct nucleotide sequences in the sample also encode this CDR3. V and J are TRBV4-3 and TRBJ1-5, with D perhaps TRBD1 (6 bases). Trimming removed 0 bases at V and 1 base at J, with 16 bases between. The CDR3 covers 18 residues. The germline gives CDR1 LGHNA, CDR2 YSLEER. The CDR3 reads CASSQDLGGGGSNQPQHF. CDR3 DNA sequence: TGCGCCAGCAGCCAAGATCTAGGGGGAGGGGGGAGCAATCAGCCCCAGCATTTT.

The genes are TRBV11-2 and TRBJ2-3; 9 bases align to TRBD2. Germline V CDR1 and CDR2: SGHAT, FQNNGV. The CDR3 extends over 15 amino acids. V lost 5 bases, J lost 3 bases, and 6 bases stayed unmatched. The CDR3: CASSPRAGGTDTQYF. The CDR3 DNA reads as TGTGCCAGCAGCCCCCGGGCGGGAGGGACAGATACGCAGTATTTT.

This rearrangement joins TRBV19 to TRBJ2-2; TRBD2 matches 10 bases. CDR3 length equals 15 residues. Per germline, CDR1 LNHDA and CDR2 SQIVND (reference sequence). The V gene end was trimmed by 4 bases and the J gene end by 6 bases; junction bases not matched to a gene: 5. CDR3: CASSKREGLAGELFF. For the CDR3, the DNA is TGTGCCAGTAGTAAGCGGGAGGGCCTCGCCGGGGAGCTGTTTTTT.